These 23 T cell receptor beta chains share one sample of origin, sequenced in a study of neurological immune-mediated disorders. MiXCR was run by TCRdb on the 5' RACE reads, yielding one entry per CDR3 protein. This sample yields 27,000 or so distinct CDR3 sequences, of which around 16% are seen a single time; roughly 27% belongs to the top ten. The specimen sequenced was PBMCs. The source of these receptors is a man aged 65 to 79 in good health.

The table lists this clonotype with many counts. V and J are TRBV12-3 or TRBV12-4 and TRBJ2-5; D is unclear. This CDR3 has 11 amino acids. The ends were cut back, 3 bases at V and 6 bases at J, with 5 bases in the middle. The CDR3 reads CASSFGKTQYF. The CDR3 DNA follows: TGTGCCAGCAGTTTTGGAAAGACCCAGTACTTC.

V usage is TRBV28 and J usage is TRBJ1-4; D call uncertain. The CDR3 is made up of 12 amino acids. CDR1 and CDR2 (germline): MDHEN, SYDVKM. V lost 9 bases to trimming and J lost 8 bases, with 13 bases between them. CDR3 residues: CASSAWGEKLFF. The CDR3, as DNA: TGTGCCAGTTCGGCATGGGGAGAAAAACTGTTTTTT.

This clonotype was detected a few times. DNA for the CDR3: TGTGCCAGCAGCTCCCCAAAAGGGCGGGACCTGGGGGATACGCAGTATTTT. It translates to CASSSPKGRDLGDTQYF. The V gene is TRBV7-9, the J gene TRBJ2-3, with D maybe TRBD2 (6 bases). The CDR3 is 17 amino acids. V was shortened by 4 bases and J by 6 bases, with 23 bases between the two germline ends. Germline CDR1 SEHNR, CDR2 FQNEAQ (reference sequence).

This clonotype was observed at least ten times. The V gene is TRBV5-6, the J gene TRBJ1-5; D remains ambiguous. Trimming shortened V by 0 bases and J by 5 bases, and 3 bases separated the two germline ends. Germline V CDR1 and CDR2: SGHDT, YYEEEE. This CDR3 is built from 12 residues. The CDR3 loop is CASSLVDQPQHF. The DNA of the CDR3 is TGTGCCAGCAGCTTGGTTGATCAGCCCCAGCATTTT. Full variable domain (rest looked up from reference TRBV5-6 and TRBJ1-5): DAGVTQSPTHLIKTRGQQVTLRCSPKSGHDTVSWYQQALGQGPQFIFQYYEEEERQRGNFPDRFSGHQFPNYSSELNVNALLLGDSALYLCASSLVDQPQHFGDGTRLSIL.

This clonotype was seen at least ten times. The chain carries TRBV7-2 and TRBJ2-1; weak D call: TRBD1 (5 bases). CDR3 length: 14 amino acids. With 5 bases removed from V and 8 bases from J, the gap between germline ends came to 16 bases. Germline-derived CDR1 and CDR2 are SGHTA and FQGNSA. CDR3 loop: CASSNQATRDEQFF. DNA of the CDR3: TGTGCCAGCAGCAACCAGGCCACCAGGGATGAGCAGTTCTTC.

Ten or more counts support this clonotype. V gene TRBV28 combines with J gene TRBJ2-1; D assignment may be TRBD1 or TRBD2 (5 bases each). Trimming removed 5 bases at V and 4 bases at J, with 21 bases between. Germline assignment: CDR1 MDHEN and CDR2 SYDVKM. The CDR3 is 17 amino acids. The CDR3 sequence is CASSLLVGAGLYNEQFF. CDR3 nucleotide sequence: TGTGCCAGCAGTCTATTGGTCGGGGCAGGGCTTTACAATGAGCAGTTCTTC.

The CDR3 DNA follows: TGTGCCAGCAGTGGGACAGCAAGCTCCTACGAGCAGTACTTC. Translated: CASSGTASSYEQYF. The chain uses TRBV28 and TRBJ2-7; the match to TRBD1 covers 7 bases. Germline V gene lookup returns CDR1 MDHEN and CDR2 SYDVKM. Trimming removed 5 bases from V and 0 bases from J; junction bases left unmatched: 4. This CDR3 spans 14 amino acids.

On this clonotype: A read error may be the cause here, since a much bigger clone is one base away. The chain recombines TRBV7-2 with TRBJ2-4; unclear D gene. From germline, CDR1 is SGHTA and CDR2 FQGNSA. This CDR3 has 14 residues. The DNA of the CDR3 is TGTGCCAGCAGCCACCAGTTAGCCAAAAACACTCAGTACTTC. Translated, it gives CASSHQLAKNTQYF.

Only one count was recorded for this clonotype. The chain links TRBV20-1 to TRBJ2-2; the match to TRBD2 covers 7 bases. V shed 6 bases and J 2 bases; nucleotides not matched to a gene: 9. The CDR3 has 15 amino acids. Germline-derived CDR1 and CDR2 are DFQATT and SNEGSKA (reference sequence). The CDR3 DNA sequence: TGCAGTGCCCCCCAGGGAGGGCGAAACACCGGGGAGCTGTTTTTT. This translates into CSAPQGGRNTGELFF.

This clonotype was seen repeatedly, ten times or more. The chain is built from TRBV7-2 and TRBJ2-7; D might be TRBD1 (7 bases). The CDR3 sequence is 13 residues long. From germline, CDR1 is SGHTA and CDR2 FQGNSA. Trimming took off 5 bases at V and 2 bases at J, with 10 bases between the two ends. The CDR3 bases are TGTGCCAGCAGCCCCAGGGGGGCCTACGAGCAGTACTTC. It encodes CASSPRGAYEQYF.

This clonotype was found many times. The V gene is TRBV5-1, the J gene TRBJ2-3; D possibly corresponds to TRBD1 (6 bases). The CDR3 extends over 17 amino acids. Germline V gene sequence: CDR1 SGHRS, CDR2 YFSETQ. V lost 0 bases to trimming and J lost 2 bases, with 16 bases between them. The CDR3: CASSLVSGQGTTDTQYF. For the CDR3, the DNA is TGCGCCAGCAGCTTGGTTTCAGGGCAGGGGACCACAGATACGCAGTATTTT.

The table lists this clonotype with many counts. The chain has TRBV5-1 and TRBJ2-7; TRBD2 matches 8 bases. The CDR3 contains 14 residues. The germline V gene has CDR1 SGHRS and CDR2 YFSETQ. J was trimmed by 6 bases and V by 3 bases; bases with no gene match: 8. CDR3 bases: TGCGCCAGCAGCTCCCCTCGGGGGGGAGGCGAGCAGTACTTC. Translated, it gives CASSSPRGGGEQYF.

Worth noting for this clonotype: This may stem from a read error, because a much larger clone lies one nucleotide away. The chain has TRBV7-2 and TRBJ1-6; 7 bases align to TRBD1. CDR1 and CDR2 from the germline V gene are SGHTA and FQGNSA. V lost 6 bases and J lost 10; bases outside the gene matches: 9. This CDR3 comprises 14 residues. The CDR3 bases are TGTGCCAGCAGATTAACGAACAGGGGATCACCCCTCCACTTT. Translating gives CASRLTNRGSPLHF.

The sample holds many counts of this clonotype. The chain uses TRBV5-1 and TRBJ2-3; 7 bases fit TRBD2. Germline V gene sequence: CDR1 SGHRS, CDR2 YFSETQ. The CDR3 extends over 16 amino acids. V shed 1 base, J shed 2 bases, and the junction held 7 bases outside the gene matches. In DNA, the CDR3 is TGCGCCAGCAGCTTGTACGCGGGGGACTCCACAGATACGCAGTATTTT. As protein: CASSLYAGDSTDTQYF.

This clonotype was recorded at least ten times. This sequence joins TRBV7-2 and TRBJ2-7; 9 nucleotides line up with TRBD1. Looked up from germline, CDR1 is SGHTA and CDR2 is FQGNSA. Losses at the gene ends were 4 bases for V and 3 bases for J; bases not matched to a gene: 4. This CDR3 is 14 amino acids long. Here the CDR3 DNA reads TGTGCCAGCAGCTGGACAGGGGCGGACTACGAGCAGTACTTC. Protein product: CASSWTGADYEQYF.

This clonotype was seen a few times. The chain couples TRBV14 to TRBJ1-1, with D perhaps matching TRBD1 (5 bases). The CDR3 is 15 residues long. V lost 1 base and J 10 bases, leaving 19 bases between the germline ends. Germline loops: CDR1 SGHDN, CDR2 FVKESK. As DNA, the CDR3 is TGTGCCAGCAGCCAAGTAGGCAGGGAGGTTGTTGGAGCTTTCTTT. The encoded protein is CASSQVGREVVGAFF. Variable domain in full (rest from reference TRBV14 and TRBJ1-1): EAGVTQFPSHSVIEKGQTVTLRCDPISGHDNLYWYRRVMGKEIKFLLHFVKESKQDESGMPNNRFLAERTGGTYSTLKVQPAELEDSGVYFCASSQVGREVVGAFFGQGTRLTVV.

Details on this clonotype: At one end, the junction sequence differs from germline, possibly due to a read error. The chain links TRBV10-3 to TRBJ2-7; D gene unclear. Germline CDR1 reads ENHRY; CDR2 reads SYGVKD. The CDR3 length is 11 residues. The CDR3 loop is CAIILDGEQYF. CDR3 DNA: TGTGCCATCATCCTGGACGGCGAGCAGTACTTT.

This clonotype was counted at least ten times. CDR3 sequence: CASSPVGQAYSNQPQHF. The CDR3 DNA reads as TGTGCCAGCTCTCCCGTCGGGCAGGCATATAGCAATCAGCCCCAGCATTTT. This chain joins TRBV18 and TRBJ1-5; no reliable D call. Germline V lookup: CDR1 KGHSH, CDR2 LQKENI. This CDR3 has 17 residues. V was clipped by 6 bases and J by 0 bases, with 18 bases between them. Filled out from reference TRBV18 and TRBJ1-5, the complete variable domain reads NAGVMQNPRHLVRRRGQEARLRCSPMKGHSHVYWYRQLPEEGLKFMVYLQKENIIDESGMPKERFSAEFPKEGPSILRIQQVVRGDSAAYFCASSPVGQAYSNQPQHFGDGTRLSIL.

This clonotype appeared many times. The chain employs TRBV11-2 and TRBJ2-1; TRBD2 matches at 7 bases. CDR3 length equals 15 residues. The germline gives CDR1 SGHAT, CDR2 FQNNGV. J was trimmed by 2 bases and V by 3 bases; bases with no gene match: 4. The CDR3 region is CASSFLADPYNEQFF. CDR3 DNA sequence: TGTGCCAGCAGCTTCCTAGCGGACCCCTACAATGAGCAGTTCTTC.

Worth noting for this clonotype: This may arise from a read error, as a much more abundant clone is one base away. A read error is likely, as this CDR3 ends without the conserved phenylalanine or tryptophan. V and J are TRBV5-1 and TRBJ2-4; TRBD1 might be the D (6 bases). V was cut by 1 base and J by 7 bases, with 12 bases left in between. The length of the CDR3 is 14 residues. Looked up from germline, CDR1 is SGHRS and CDR2 is YFSETQ. CDR3 loop: CASSLRQDPNIQYL. DNA for the CDR3: TGCGCCAGCAGCTTGAGACAGGACCCGAACATTCAGTACTTA.

Many counts were recorded for this clonotype. This chain joins TRBV9 and TRBJ2-3, with TRBD2 as a possible D gene (5 bases). Germline V gene data show CDR1 as SGDLS and CDR2 as YYNGEE. This CDR3 region has 17 residues. Trimming took off 4 bases at V and 0 bases at J, with 18 bases between the two ends. The CDR3 spells CASSPDNPSGSTDTQYF. The CDR3 nucleotides read TGTGCCAGCAGCCCCGACAATCCGTCGGGGAGCACAGATACGCAGTATTTT.

This clonotype was counted at least ten times. This chain links TRBV29-1 with TRBJ2-5; 9 bases match TRBD2. The V gene end was trimmed by 7 bases and the J gene end by 4 bases; junction bases not matched to a gene: 7. This CDR3 has 13 amino acids. CDR1 and CDR2 (germline): SQVTM, ANQGSEA. The CDR3 nucleotides read TGCAGCGCCAGGGTAGCGGGAGCAGAGACCCAGTACTTC. Encoded protein: CSARVAGAETQYF.

At least ten counts were recorded for this clonotype. This rearrangement joins TRBV6-2 or TRBV6-3 to TRBJ2-1; 14 bases map to TRBD2. In germline, CDR1 is MNHEY, CDR2 SVGEGT. After removal of 6 bases from V and 10 bases from J, the junction contained 11 bases not matched to a gene. The CDR3 sequence is 16 residues long. As DNA, the CDR3 is TGTGCCAGCAGGTCCCTAACGGGACTAGCGGGGGAAGAGCAGTTCTTC. Protein: CASRSLTGLAGEEQFF.